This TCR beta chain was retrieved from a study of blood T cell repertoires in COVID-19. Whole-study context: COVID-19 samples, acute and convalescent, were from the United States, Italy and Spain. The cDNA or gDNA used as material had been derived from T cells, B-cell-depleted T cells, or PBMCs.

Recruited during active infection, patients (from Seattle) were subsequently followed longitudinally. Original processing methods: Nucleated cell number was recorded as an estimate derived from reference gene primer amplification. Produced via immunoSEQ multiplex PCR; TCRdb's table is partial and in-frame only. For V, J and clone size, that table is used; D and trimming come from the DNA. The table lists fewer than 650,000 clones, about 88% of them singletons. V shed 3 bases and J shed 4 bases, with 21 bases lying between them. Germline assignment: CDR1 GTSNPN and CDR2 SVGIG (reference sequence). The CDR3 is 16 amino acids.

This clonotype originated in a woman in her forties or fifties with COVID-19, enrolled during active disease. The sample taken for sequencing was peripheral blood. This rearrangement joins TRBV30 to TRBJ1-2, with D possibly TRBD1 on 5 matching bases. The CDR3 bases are TGTGCCTGGAGCCCGACTGGAGGGGCCCCTGGCTATGGCTACACCTTC. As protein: CAWSPTGGAPGYGYTF.